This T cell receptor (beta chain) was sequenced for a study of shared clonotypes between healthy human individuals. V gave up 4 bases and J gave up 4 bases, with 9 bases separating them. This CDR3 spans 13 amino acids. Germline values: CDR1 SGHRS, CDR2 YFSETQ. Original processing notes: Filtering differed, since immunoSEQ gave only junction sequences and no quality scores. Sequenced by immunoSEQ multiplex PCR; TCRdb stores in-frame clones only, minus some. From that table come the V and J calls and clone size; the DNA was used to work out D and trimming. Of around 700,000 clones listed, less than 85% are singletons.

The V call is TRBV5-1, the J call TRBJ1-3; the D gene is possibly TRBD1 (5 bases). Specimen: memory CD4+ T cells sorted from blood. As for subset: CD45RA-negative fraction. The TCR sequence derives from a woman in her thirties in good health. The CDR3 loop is CASSLGEGNTIYF. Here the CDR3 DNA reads TGCGCCAGCAGCCTAGGGGAGGGAAACACCATATATTTT.